The 19 T cell receptor beta chains given below trace back to one sample, sequenced in a study of T cell changes during pregnancy in multiple sclerosis. Profiled with immunoSEQ multiplex PCR; TCRdb holds only in-frame clones, not every one. This table holds about 20,000 clones, 88% found once. This material consisted of CD8+ T cells from peripheral blood mononuclear cells, taken in the third trimester of pregnancy. The origin of the receptors is a female donor in good health, enrolled as a control in a pregnancy study.

The CDR3 nucleotides read TGTGCCAGCAGCTGGTCAGGGGGTGAAAAACTGTTTTTT. Its protein is CASSWSGGEKLFF. This chain links TRBV7-9 with TRBJ1-4, with 7 nucleotides matching TRBD1. The V gene's germline CDR1 is SEHNR and CDR2 FQNEAQ (reference sequence). The J segment lost 7 bases and the V segment lost 4 bases, leaving 3 bases of the junction unmatched. The CDR3 runs 13 residues.

V is TRBV6-1 and J is TRBJ1-2, with TRBD1 matching 9 bases. The CDR3 loop spans 12 amino acids. Germline CDR1 is MNHNS and CDR2 is SASEGT. Unmatched junction bases numbered 2, after V lost 6 bases and J lost 6 bases. CDR3 in amino acids: CASRGDRDGYTF. CDR3 DNA: TGTGCCAGCAGGGGGGACAGGGATGGCTACACCTTC.

This sequence joins TRBV11-2 and TRBJ1-1; 7 bases are shared with TRBD1. The J segment lost 4 bases and the V segment lost 8 bases, leaving 7 bases of the junction unmatched. From germline, CDR1 is SGHAT and CDR2 FQNNGV. This CDR3 has 13 residues. Here the CDR3 DNA reads TGTGCCAGCTGCCTACAGGGGAGCACTGAAGCTTTCTTT. Its translation is CASCLQGSTEAFF.

V and J are TRBV5-1 and TRBJ2-1; TRBD2 matches at 11 bases. The ends lost 0 bases at V and 3 bases at J; junction bases unmatched: 8. The length of the CDR3 is 18 residues. Germline values: CDR1 SGHRS, CDR2 YFSETQ. As DNA, the CDR3 is TGCGCCAGCAGCTTGGACCGGGTAGGACTAGCGGGCTACAATGAGCAGTTCTTC. It encodes CASSLDRVGLAGYNEQFF.

Only one count was recorded for this clone. The chain has TRBV4-1 and TRBJ2-7; possible D gene TRBD2, 6 bases. The CDR3 runs to 15 residues. V was shortened by 0 bases and J by 3 bases, with 12 bases between the two germline ends. CDR1 is MGHRA and CDR2 is YSYEKL in the germline V gene. Here the CDR3 DNA reads TGCGCCAGCAGCCAAGAAGATTGGGGAGGCTACGAGCAGTACTTC. It encodes CASSQEDWGGYEQYF.

The rearrangement uses TRBV6-4 and TRBJ2-3; 7 bases match TRBD1. The CDR3 length is 14 residues. With V trimmed by 2 bases and J by 1 base, 0 bases remained unmatched. Germline CDR1 MRHNA, CDR2 SNTAGT. The CDR3 reads CASSDQGGTDTQYF. The CDR3 nucleotides are TGTGCCAGCAGTGACCAGGGGGGCACAGATACGCAGTATTTT.

The CDR3 region is CASSIWTGGYEQYF. The DNA for the CDR3 is TGTGCCAGTAGTATATGGACAGGGGGCTACGAGCAGTACTTC. The V and J genes are TRBV19 and TRBJ2-7; 10 bases are a match to TRBD1. CDR1 and CDR2 from the germline V gene are LNHDA and SQIVND (reference sequence). CDR3 length: 14 amino acids. The trim removed 2 bases at V and 3 bases at J, leaving 1 base unmatched.

The rearrangement uses TRBV5-6 and TRBJ2-1, with unresolved D. V was cut by 0 bases and J by 1 base, with 5 bases left in between. The CDR3 extends over 14 amino acids. CDR1 is SGHDT and CDR2 is YYEEEE in the germline V gene. CDR3: CASSLELSYNEQFF. CDR3 nucleotides: TGTGCCAGCAGCTTGGAGCTATCCTACAATGAGCAGTTCTTC.

The V gene is TRBV5-1, the J gene TRBJ1-1, with D possibly TRBD1 on 5 matching bases. Trimming stripped 2 bases from V and 2 bases from J, with 16 bases between. Germline V gene sequence: CDR1 SGHRS, CDR2 YFSETQ. The CDR3 runs to 16 residues. The CDR3 spells CASSLNWRDLNTEAFF. The DNA for the CDR3 is TGCGCCAGCAGCTTAAATTGGCGGGACCTAAACACTGAAGCTTTCTTT.

The gene calls are TRBV4-2 and TRBJ1-2, with D perhaps matching TRBD1 (5 bases). Per the germline V gene, CDR1 is LGHNA and CDR2 is YNFKEQ. The V gene lost 4 bases and the J gene lost 8 bases, with 14 bases spanning the gap. This CDR3 contains 13 residues. In nucleotides, the CDR3 is TGTGCCAGCAGCCGGATAGGGACTGAAGGCTACACCTTC. Translation: CASSRIGTEGYTF.

The gene calls are TRBV28 and TRBJ2-7, with 8 bases matching TRBD1. The CDR3 loop spans 12 amino acids. Germline V gives CDR1 MDHEN, CDR2 SYDVKM. V lost 8 bases and J lost 5; bases outside the gene matches: 5. The CDR3 region has the DNA TGTGCCAGCGGACAGGGTAACCACGAGCAGTACTTC. Protein product: CASGQGNHEQYF.

The chain couples TRBV6-1 to TRBJ1-5; D ambiguous. The germline V gene encodes CDR1 MNHNS and CDR2 SASEGT. The CDR3 spans 14 residues. Trimming cost V 3 bases and J 7 bases, with 13 bases left between them. CDR3 sequence reads: CASSDSSEVQPQHF. CDR3 nucleotides: TGTGCCAGCAGTGATTCTAGCGAGGTACAGCCCCAGCATTTT.

The sample holds one count of this clone. V usage is TRBV29-1 and J usage is TRBJ2-7; a possible D gene is TRBD2 (6 bases). Germline CDR1 SQVTM, CDR2 ANQGSEA. The V end lost 7 bases, the J end lost 1 base, and 14 bases lay between the germline ends. The CDR3 length is 13 residues. The CDR3 region is CSAGGGVSYEQYF. The CDR3 region has the DNA TGCAGCGCTGGTGGAGGGGTATCCTACGAGCAGTACTTC.

The CDR3 loop reads CASSLGDQYRASAGYTF. The DNA of the CDR3 is TGTGCCAGCAGCTTGGGCGATCAGTACAGGGCTAGTGCGGGCTACACCTTC. The chain combines TRBV5-6 with TRBJ1-2, with a possible D match to TRBD1 (6 bases). The CDR3 has 17 residues. The V gene lost 0 bases and the J gene lost 8 bases, with 23 bases spanning the gap. Germline V CDR1 and CDR2: SGHDT, YYEEEE.

This CDR3 reads CASRQGGNTEAFF. CDR3 bases: TGTGCCAGCAGACAGGGGGGGAACACTGAAGCTTTCTTT. The V and J genes are TRBV6-5 and TRBJ1-1; 8 positions agree with TRBD1. CDR3 length: 13 residues. J gave up 1 base and V 6 bases, and 1 base lay outside the gene matches. The germline V gene has CDR1 MNHEY and CDR2 SVGAGI.

This clone has only a few counts. The chain recombines TRBV5-5 with TRBJ2-5; the D gene is possibly TRBD2 (6 bases). V was shortened by 2 bases and J by 4 bases, with 18 bases between the two germline ends. Germline loops: CDR1 SGHKS, CDR2 YYEKEE (reference sequence). This CDR3 spans 16 amino acids. The CDR3 DNA sequence: TGTGCCAGCAGCTTCCCAGGGACCCCCGGGGGAGAGACCCAGTACTTC. Amino acids: CASSFPGTPGGETQYF.

The chain uses TRBV4-1 and TRBJ1-2; D perhaps matches TRBD1 (5 bases). This CDR3 is 15 amino acids long. Trimming pared 4 bases from V and 7 bases from J, leaving 19 bases between. The germline CDR1 and CDR2 sequences are MGHRA and YSYEKL. CDR3 nucleotide sequence: TGCGCCAGCAGCCCCACCGGGAGGGGCCCCCTTGGCTACACCTTC. Residues: CASSPTGRGPLGYTF.

The chain couples TRBV6-6 to TRBJ2-1, with 7 bases matching TRBD2. The germline V gene has CDR1 MNHNY and CDR2 SVGAGI (reference sequence). This CDR3 is built from 12 residues. J gave up 9 bases and V 4 bases, and 3 bases lay outside the gene matches. The CDR3 sequence: CASSWAGVEQFF. The CDR3 bases are TGTGCCAGCAGTTGGGCGGGAGTTGAGCAGTTCTTC.

The chain has TRBV5-1 and TRBJ2-5; 7 nucleotides match TRBD1. The CDR3 is 16 residues long. The V gene end was trimmed by 0 bases and the J gene end by 5 bases; junction bases not matched to a gene: 10. CDR1 and CDR2 (germline): SGHRS, YFSETQ. CDR3 DNA: TGCGCCAGCAGCTTGGCCCCGGTGGGACAGCTGGAGACCCAGTACTTC. Its translation is CASSLAPVGQLETQYF. The full variable domain, rest sourced from reference TRBV5-1 and TRBJ2-5, is KAGVTQTPRYLIKTRGQQVTLSCSPISGHRSVSWYQQTPGQGLQFLFEYFSETQRNKGNFPGRFSGRQFSNSRSEMNVSTLELGDSALYLCASSLAPVGQLETQYFGPGTRLLVL.